The 15 T cell receptor beta chains below all came from one sample that was sequenced in a study of T-cell memory formation after mild COVID-19. TCRdb ran MiXCR on the 5' RACE reads and lists one entry per CDR3 protein. This table holds 300,000 or so distinct CDR3 sequences, approximately 15% found once. Sequenced material: PBMCs or a T cell subset sorted from them (not recorded which). Receptors originate from a young man who had mild COVID-19 (a few samples of this study predate the infection). Cell type and time point are not known.

This clonotype has only a few counts. J is TRBJ1-5 and V is TRBV10-3; D call uncertain. The CDR3 is 12 residues long. V dropped 3 bases and J dropped 0 bases, with 0 bases sitting between them. The germline V gene encodes CDR1 ENHRY and CDR2 SYGVKD. CDR3 sequence reads: CAISDSNQPQHF. The CDR3 DNA is TGTGCCATCAGTGATAGCAATCAGCCCCAGCATTTT.

The rearrangement links TRBV20-1 to TRBJ1-2; D unclear. Trimming cost V 0 bases and J 8 bases, with 13 bases left between them. The CDR3 runs 13 residues. Looked up from germline, CDR1 is DFQATT and CDR2 is SNEGSKA (reference sequence). In DNA form, the CDR3 reads TGCAGTGCTAGAGATGTCCCAGCTGGAGGCTACACCTTC. This codes for CSARDVPAGGYTF.

This clonotype was recorded many times. This rearrangement joins TRBV9 to TRBJ2-1; D unresolved. In germline, CDR1 is SGDLS, CDR2 YYNGEE. V dropped 0 bases and J dropped 5 bases, with 9 bases sitting between them. The CDR3 spans 14 residues. CDR3: CASSVAGWDNEQFF. CDR3 DNA: TGTGCCAGCAGCGTAGCTGGATGGGACAATGAGCAGTTCTTC. Full variable domain (rest looked up from reference TRBV9 and TRBJ2-1): DSGVTQTPKHLITATGQRVTLRCSPRSGDLSVYWYQQSLDQGLQFLIQYYNGEERAKGNILERFSAQQFPDLHSELNLSSLELGDSALYFCASSVAGWDNEQFFGPGTRLTVL.

V and J are TRBV24-1 and TRBJ2-3, with TRBD2 matching 12 bases. The CDR3 is 15 amino acids. CDR1 KGHDR and CDR2 SFDVKD come from the germline V gene. The J segment lost 6 bases and the V segment lost 3 bases, leaving 3 bases of the junction unmatched. As DNA, the CDR3 is TGTGCCACCAGTGATCCTACTAGCGGGGGGGATACGCAGTATTTT. Translated: CATSDPTSGGDTQYF.

CDR3 DNA: TGCAGTGCCCAGAGCGGGGGGGCCTACGAGCAGTACGTC. Protein sequence: CSAQSGGAYEQYV. The chain recombines TRBV20-1 with TRBJ2-7; TRBD2 matches 10 bases. This CDR3 comprises 13 residues. Germline V gene sequence: CDR1 DFQATT, CDR2 SNEGSKA (reference sequence). V lost 6 bases to trimming and J lost 2 bases; unmatched junction nucleotides: 4.

The rearrangement joins TRBV4-3 to TRBJ2-1, with D possibly being TRBD1 or TRBD2 (6 bases each). V lost 0 bases and J lost 5, with 17 bases in between. In germline, CDR1 is LGHNA, CDR2 YSLEER. This CDR3 is 17 amino acids long. The CDR3 region has the DNA TGCGCCAGCAGCCAAGATGGGGGGCCTCGTTCCCACAATGAGCAGTTCTTC. Its protein product is CASSQDGGPRSHNEQFF.

This rearrangement joins TRBV4-1 to TRBJ2-7; D gene uncertain. Germline V gives CDR1 MGHRA, CDR2 YSYEKL. The CDR3 contains 15 residues. The ends were cut back, 4 bases at V and 6 bases at J, with 19 bases in the middle. Written as DNA, the CDR3 is TGCGCCAGCAGCCTCGGCGCTGGTGATTGGGCCGAGCAGTACTTC. Amino acids: CASSLGAGDWAEQYF.

The J gene is TRBJ1-2, the V gene TRBV19, with D perhaps TRBD1 (5 bases). V dropped 7 bases and J dropped 5 bases, with 11 bases sitting between them. The germline V gene encodes CDR1 LNHDA and CDR2 SQIVND (reference sequence). CDR3 length equals 12 residues. The CDR3 nucleotides are TGTGCCAGTACCGTTGGGGGGTATGGCTACACCTTC. Protein product: CASTVGGYGYTF. The entire variable domain, with the rest obtained from reference TRBV19 and TRBJ1-2, is as follows: DGGITQSPKYLFRKEGQNVTLSCEQNLNHDAMYWYRQDPGQGLRLIYYSQIVNDFQKGDIAEGYSVSREKKESFPLTVTSAQKNPTAFYLCASTVGGYGYTFGSGTRLTVV.

This clonotype was seen more than once but under ten times. This chain links TRBV4-3 with TRBJ2-2; D is perhaps TRBD1 or TRBD2 (5 bases each). The V gene lost 1 base and the J gene lost 7 bases, with 16 bases spanning the gap. CDR3 length: 16 residues. Germline CDR1 and CDR2: LGHNA and YSLEER. CDR3 DNA: TGCGCCAGCAGCCAAGCATCCCGTCTGAGGGGCGGGGAGCTGTTTTTT. This translates into CASSQASRLRGGELFF.

The chain recombines TRBV6-6 with TRBJ1-2, with D unclear. This CDR3 has 12 residues. Germline lookup yields CDR1 MNHNY and CDR2 SVGAGI (reference sequence). Trimming took off 2 bases at V and 5 bases at J, with 6 bases between the two ends. This CDR3 reads CASSYAEYGYTF. The CDR3 coding sequence is TGTGCCAGCAGTTACGCAGAGTATGGCTACACCTTC.

This clonotype appeared a single time. V usage is TRBV5-1 and J usage is TRBJ2-1; TRBD1 might be the D (5 bases). Trimming shortened V by 5 bases and J by 9 bases, and 15 bases separated the two germline ends. CDR3 length: 13 residues. Germline CDR1 and CDR2: SGHRS and YFSETQ. CDR3 residues: CASREAQGSEQFF. CDR3 sequence (DNA): TGCGCCAGCAGGGAAGCCCAGGGAAGTGAGCAGTTCTTC.

The gene calls are TRBV6-6 and TRBJ1-5; D may be TRBD1 (6 bases). Germline V gene sequence: CDR1 MNHNY, CDR2 SVGAGI (reference sequence). The V end lost 4 bases, the J end lost 5 bases, and 12 bases lay between the germline ends. CDR3 length equals 14 residues. The CDR3 DNA follows: TGTGCCAGCAGTTGGCGGGACAAATATCAGCCCCAGCATTTT. It yields the protein CASSWRDKYQPQHF.

V and J are TRBV5-6 and TRBJ2-2; the D gene is possibly TRBD2 (5 bases). The germline V gene has CDR1 SGHDT and CDR2 YYEEEE. Between the trimmed V and J ends, which lost 4 bases and 1 base, there was a span of 11 bases. The CDR3 is 15 residues long. The DNA for the CDR3 is TGTGCCAGCAGCGGTACCGGGAAGAACACCGGGGAGCTGTTTTTT. It is translated as CASSGTGKNTGELFF.

The rearrangement joins TRBV24-1 to TRBJ1-5, with a tentative D call TRBD1 (5 bases). Trimming took 9 bases from V and 2 from J, leaving 22 bases between them. The CDR3 is made up of 17 amino acids. Per germline, CDR1 KGHDR and CDR2 SFDVKD. The CDR3 DNA sequence: TGTGCCACCCCTTTCCGGGTTCCGGGAGGGGGCAATCAGCCCCAGCATTTT. This sequence encodes CATPFRVPGGGNQPQHF.

The table lists this clonotype with a few counts. V and J are TRBV7-9 and TRBJ1-2, with TRBD1 identical over 9 bases. Germline-derived CDR1 and CDR2 are SEHNR and FQNEAQ (reference sequence). The CDR3 extends over 13 amino acids. V was clipped by 4 bases and J by 6 bases; unmatched bases: 3. CDR3 loop: CASSSRTGDGYTF. Written as DNA, the CDR3 is TGTGCCAGCAGCTCCCGGACAGGGGATGGCTACACCTTC.